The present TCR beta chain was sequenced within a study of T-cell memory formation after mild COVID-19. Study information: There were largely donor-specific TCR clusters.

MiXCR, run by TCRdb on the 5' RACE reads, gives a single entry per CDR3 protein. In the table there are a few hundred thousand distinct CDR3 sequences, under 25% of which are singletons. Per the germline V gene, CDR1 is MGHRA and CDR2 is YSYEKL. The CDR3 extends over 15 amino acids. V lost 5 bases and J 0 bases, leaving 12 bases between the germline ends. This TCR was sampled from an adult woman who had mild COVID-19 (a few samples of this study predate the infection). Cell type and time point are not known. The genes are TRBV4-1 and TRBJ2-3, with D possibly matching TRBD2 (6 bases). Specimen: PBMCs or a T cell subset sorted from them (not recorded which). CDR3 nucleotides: TGCGCCAGCAGCTCGCCGGGACTCAGCACAGATACGCAGTATTTT. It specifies CASSSPGLSTDTQYF.